This T cell receptor (beta chain) derives from a study of T cell responses to AZD1222 COVID-19 vaccine. The overall study: Analysis merged second doses at about 4 or about 12 weeks. Notes on the study in general: A reported finding is that nearly half of spike-specific TCRs target unmutated variant regions. Only a handful of AZD1222 recipients, six or seven in all, had baseline seropositivity. Samples come after the peak T cell response, not at day 14.

The ends were cut back, 3 bases at V and 2 bases at J, with 14 bases in the middle. The CDR3 totals 16 residues. CDR1 is SGHAT, CDR2 FQDESV, per germline (reference sequence). In regard to this clone: Its antigen remains unknown.

Some clones are missing from TCRdb's copy, which holds only in-frame ones; the method was immunoSEQ multiplex PCR. The sample lists 100,000 or so clones, about 86% seen once, with more than 1.2% in the top ten. V and J are TRBV11-1 and TRBJ2-1; unclear D gene. The source material was peripheral blood, sampled on day 0 of AZD1222 vaccination. The source of this sequence is an adult in good health. CDR3 in amino acids: CASSFFGSPTYNEQFF. The CDR3 coding sequence is TGTGCCAGCAGCTTTTTCGGCTCACCTACCTACAATGAGCAGTTCTTC.